One and the same sample provided the 9 T cell receptor beta chains below, sequenced in a study of T cells in Graves' hyperthyroidism and ophthalmopathy. TCR beta CDR3 regions were amplified from RNA transcripts. In the first-round RT-PCR of the TCR CDR3, the HTBI primer set was used. TCRdb redid the calling of the multiplex PCR reads with MiXCR, one entry per CDR3 protein. The sample consists of approximately 640,000 distinct CDR3 sequences, around 16% of them appearing once. Sequencing was done on a sample of blood. Receptors were obtained from a woman aged 25 to 39 with Graves' hyperthyroidism.

This clonotype was recorded a few times. This chain connects TRBV19 to TRBJ2-5; D is unresolved. Between the trimmed V and J ends, which lost 4 bases and 4 bases, there was a span of 7 bases. Germline V lookup: CDR1 LNHDA, CDR2 SQIVND (reference sequence). The CDR3 consists of 12 residues. The CDR3: CASSTDRETQYF. The CDR3 DNA follows: TGTGCCAGTAGTACGGATAGAGAGACCCAGTACTTC.

This clonotype has a handful of counts. The gene calls are TRBV6-1 and TRBJ2-7, with D tentatively TRBD1 or TRBD2 (5 bases each). V was clipped by 2 bases and J by 2 bases, with 13 bases between them. The CDR3 has 15 residues. Germline V CDR1 and CDR2: MNHNS, SASEGT. The CDR3 nucleotides are TGTGCCAGCAGTGAAATTTGGGGGACCCCCTACGAGCAGTACTTC. It yields the protein CASSEIWGTPYEQYF.

There are a few counts of this clonotype. The genes are TRBV11-1 and TRBJ1-1; TRBD1 matches 7 bases. This CDR3 contains 13 residues. After removal of 5 bases from V and 11 bases from J, the junction contained 11 bases not matched to a gene. Germline CDR1 SGHAT, CDR2 FQDESV (reference sequence). This CDR3 reads CASSLLAGGGAFF. CDR3 nucleotides: TGTGCCAGCAGCCTGTTGGCAGGGGGGGGTGCTTTCTTT.

This clonotype appeared a few times. The chain carries TRBV5-4 and TRBJ1-2; 9 bases match TRBD1. V lost 4 bases and J lost 3; bases outside the gene matches: 13. The CDR3 is made up of 17 amino acids. Germline values: CDR1 SGHNT, CDR2 YYREEE (reference sequence). Written as DNA, the CDR3 is TGTGCCAGCAGCCACCCGGCTAACAGGGGGCGCGACTATGGCTACACCTTC. This gives the protein CASSHPANRGRDYGYTF.

The V and J genes are TRBV5-6 and TRBJ2-1; 10 nucleotides line up with TRBD1. The CDR3 totals 15 residues. Per the germline V gene, CDR1 is SGHDT and CDR2 is YYEEEE. V was pared by 5 bases and J by 7 bases, with 9 bases of the junction left unmatched. The CDR3 DNA reads as TGTGCCAGCAGTCCCGGGACAGGGGCGGCTAATGAGCAGTTCTTC. This gives the protein CASSPGTGAANEQFF.

The CDR3 nucleotides are TGTGCCAGCAGCTTAGATTCGACAGTGGGCACAGATACGCAGTATTTT. Translated: CASSLDSTVGTDTQYF. The V call is TRBV11-2, the J call TRBJ2-3; tentative D call: TRBD1 (5 bases). From germline, CDR1 is SGHAT and CDR2 FQNNGV. CDR3 length equals 16 residues. V lost 0 bases, J lost 1 base, and 11 bases lay in between. The whole variable domain, remainder taken from reference TRBV11-2 and TRBJ2-3, is EAGVAQSPRYKIIEKRQSVAFWCNPISGHATLYWYQQILGQGPKLLIQFQNNGVVDDSQLPKDRFSAERLKGVDSTLKIQPAKLEDSAVYLCASSLDSTVGTDTQYFGPGTRLTVL.

This chain joins TRBV5-6 and TRBJ2-1; D is undetermined. Trimming left V 0 bases short and J 3 bases short, with 16 bases between. Germline loops: CDR1 SGHDT, CDR2 YYEEEE. The length of the CDR3 is 17 residues. The CDR3 DNA is TGTGCCAGCAGCTTGGGGCACCCGCCTATTCTCTACAATGAGCAGTTCTTC. Protein: CASSLGHPPILYNEQFF.

This clonotype was observed many times. The V call is TRBV11-3, the J call TRBJ2-1, with 13 nucleotides matching TRBD2. Trimming cost V 0 bases and J 8 bases; bases outside gene matches: 7. Germline CDR1 and CDR2: SGHNT and YENEEA. The CDR3 loop spans 17 amino acids. This CDR3 reads CASSLDAGLAGEDEQFF. CDR3 nucleotides: TGTGCCAGCAGCTTAGATGCCGGACTAGCGGGAGAGGATGAGCAGTTCTTC. Complete variable domain (other parts from reference TRBV11-3 and TRBJ2-1): EAGVVQSPRYKIIEKKQPVAFWCNPISGHNTLYWYLQNLGQGPELLIRYENEEAVDDSQLPKDRFSAERLKGVDSTLKIQPAELGDSAVYLCASSLDAGLAGEDEQFFGPGTRLTVL.

The sample holds many counts of this clonotype. J is TRBJ2-5 and V is TRBV30; D may be TRBD2 (6 bases). The germline V gene has CDR1 GTSNPN and CDR2 SVGIG (reference sequence). Trimming took off 7 bases at V and 4 bases at J, with 16 bases between the two ends. The CDR3 has 13 amino acids. CDR3 DNA sequence: TGTGCCTCCCGAGGAGGGATAGCAGAGACCCAGTACTTC. Its translation is CASRGGIAETQYF.